This T cell receptor beta chain was documented in a study of T cells after yellow fever vaccination. UMIs were added to TCR cDNA along with a universal primer site when it was made by 5'RACE template switching. From the 5' RACE reads, TCRdb called clonotypes with MiXCR, one entry per CDR3 protein. The sample shows about 300,000 distinct CDR3 sequences, around 3.9% of them seen only once. This clonotype was seen ten or more times. Its antigen is still unknown. Study conclusions and caveats: Abundant contaminating clonotypes from the bulk population could appear in FACS-sorted repertoires. Subsequent booster samples again held most clones from primary vaccination (under 98% CD4, about 85% CD8).

Trimming shortened V by 0 bases and J by 3 bases, and 10 bases separated the two germline ends. This CDR3 spans 15 amino acids. The germline CDR1 and CDR2 sequences are SGHTA and FQGNSA. The source of this sequence is a man in his late teens or twenties who received the YFV17D yellow fever vaccine. This specimen consisted of PBMCs, obtained 5 days after the yellow fever booster vaccination. The chain links TRBV7-2 to TRBJ2-3; D tentatively reads TRBD1 or TRBD2 (6 bases each). The CDR3 loop reads CASSLARGGTDTQYF. Here the CDR3 DNA reads TGTGCCAGCAGCTTAGCGCGAGGGGGGACAGATACGCAGTATTTT.